Below, 11 T cell receptor beta chains from the same sample are listed, as sequenced in a study of Graves' ophthalmopathy and Graves' hyperthyroidism. Amplified material comprised TCR beta CDR3 regions derived from RNA transcripts. Second-round multiplex PCR came after first-round RT-PCR with HTBI primers. TCRdb recomputed calls from the multiplex PCR reads with MiXCR, one row per CDR3 protein. The table has some 150,000 distinct CDR3 sequences, around two fifths seen once. The specimen was peripheral blood. The source of these receptors is a young man with Graves' ophthalmopathy.

This clonotype has ten or more counts. The chain combines TRBV9 with TRBJ2-5, with TRBD2 matching over 10 bases. Germline-derived CDR1 and CDR2 are SGDLS and YYNGEE. The length of the CDR3 is 14 residues. The junction had 3 bases not matched to a gene; V was cut back by 2 bases and J by 5 bases. CDR3 nucleotide sequence: TGTGCCAGCAGCGTGGGACTAGCGCATGAGACCCAGTACTTC. Translation: CASSVGLAHETQYF.

This clonotype was detected ten times or more. V gene TRBV7-2 combines with J gene TRBJ1-2; D ambiguous. This CDR3 is 11 amino acids long. Germline-derived CDR1 and CDR2 are SGHTA and FQGNSA. Trimming removed 11 bases at V and 2 bases at J, with 9 bases between. CDR3 sequence (DNA): TGTGCCGGCTCGGACAACTATGGCTACACCTTC. This sequence encodes CAGSDNYGYTF.

This rearrangement joins TRBV15 to TRBJ1-5, with 7 nucleotides matching TRBD1. The CDR3 is made up of 16 amino acids. V dropped 1 base and J dropped 3; count of bases not matched to a gene: 6. Germline lookup yields CDR1 LNHNV and CDR2 YYDKDF (reference sequence). CDR3: CATSRAEGGDNQPQHF. CDR3 DNA: TGTGCCACCAGCAGAGCCGAAGGGGGCGACAATCAGCCCCAGCATTTT.

The rearrangement links TRBV24-1 to TRBJ1-2, with 12 bases lining up with TRBD1. V was pared by 4 bases and J by 8 bases, with 7 bases of the junction left unmatched. This CDR3 region has 15 residues. CDR1 is KGHDR and CDR2 is SFDVKD in the germline V gene. In nucleotides, the CDR3 is TGTGCCACCAGTGACCCGGGACAGGGGGCGAAAGGCTACACCTTC. It specifies CATSDPGQGAKGYTF.

V is TRBV6-5 and J is TRBJ2-5; no clear D. CDR3 length: 15 amino acids. CDR1 is MNHEY and CDR2 is SVGAGI in the germline V gene. The germline V and J ends were trimmed by 4 bases and 5 bases, with 17 bases remaining between them. The CDR3 sequence: CASSSRGLRRETQYF. In nucleotides, the CDR3 is TGTGCCAGCAGTTCCCGAGGTCTCAGAAGGGAGACCCAGTACTTC.

The chain joins TRBV29-1 to TRBJ2-5; 7 positions agree with TRBD2. Germline V CDR1 and CDR2: SQVTM, ANQGSEA. The length of the CDR3 is 13 residues. After removal of 5 bases from V and 4 bases from J, the junction contained 7 bases not matched to a gene. The CDR3 nucleotides read TGCAGCGTTTCTGGGCCGGGGGGAGAGACCCAGTACTTC. Translating gives CSVSGPGGETQYF.

The chain combines TRBV6-2 or TRBV6-3 with TRBJ2-7; a weak D match, TRBD1 (6 bases). V lost 6 bases to trimming and J lost 7 bases, with 19 bases between them. The CDR3 totals 14 residues. Germline V CDR1 and CDR2: MNHEY, SVGEGT. The CDR3 is CASSGVRDKSEQYF. CDR3 in DNA: TGTGCCAGCAGCGGAGTCCGGGACAAGTCGGAGCAGTACTTC.

The chain uses TRBV4-2 and TRBJ2-5; 9 nucleotides line up with TRBD2. The trim removed 0 bases at V and 4 bases at J, leaving 6 bases unmatched. Germline V gene data show CDR1 as LGHNA and CDR2 as YNFKEQ. The CDR3 runs to 16 residues. The CDR3 loop reads CASSQDVAAGGETQYF. The CDR3 bases are TGTGCCAGCAGCCAAGATGTAGCAGCGGGGGGAGAGACCCAGTACTTC.

This chain links TRBV6-5 with TRBJ2-7; D gene uncertain. This CDR3 has 15 residues. V was cut by 4 bases and J by 0 bases, with 13 bases left in between. CDR1 is MNHEY, CDR2 SVGAGI, per germline. The CDR3 sequence is CASSSHVTPSYEQYF. Written as DNA, the CDR3 is TGTGCCAGCAGTTCTCATGTAACCCCCTCCTACGAGCAGTACTTC.

The table lists this clonotype with many counts. V and J are TRBV7-8 and TRBJ2-2; no reliable D call. V lost 2 bases and J lost 5, with 6 bases in between. CDR1 is SGHVS and CDR2 is FQNEAQ in the germline V gene. This CDR3 region has 13 residues. CDR3 nucleotide sequence: TGTGCCAGCAGCTTATTTAGAACCGGGGAGCTGTTTTTT. Its protein product is CASSLFRTGELFF.

This chain connects TRBV11-2 to TRBJ2-5, with a weak D call TRBD2 (6 bases). The V and J ends lost 5 bases and 4 bases respectively, with 23 bases between them. This CDR3 spans 17 amino acids. Germline lookup yields CDR1 SGHAT and CDR2 FQNNGV. CDR3 region: CASSKPRGAVLIETQYF. CDR3 bases: TGTGCCAGCAGCAAGCCCCGCGGGGCGGTCCTCATAGAGACCCAGTACTTC.